This TCR beta chain was documented in a study of identical twins. Study-wide points: Twins' excess sharing was less marked for out-of-frame beta sequences. Out-of-frame alpha sequences shared by twins showed excess low generation probability.

Trimming cost V 6 bases and J 2 bases, with 17 bases left between them. Germline V lookup: CDR1 LGHNA, CDR2 YNFKEQ. The CDR3 is made up of 15 amino acids. Template switching created a universal primer site, and the cDNA included unique molecular identifiers. One entry per CDR3 protein results from TCRdb running MiXCR on the 5' RACE reads. In the table there are under 250,000 distinct CDR3 sequences, more than 9.5% of which are singletons. This clonotype was seen ten or more times. The antigen remains unidentified. The sample also formed part of further work on yellow fever vaccine responses in identical twins. That publication notes: Vaccine T cell responses of twins reportedly seemed partly convergent and partly personalized.

The clonotype comes from a woman between 18 and 30 years old in good health. The material sequenced was memory (CD45RO+) T cells sorted from blood. The V and J genes are TRBV4-2 and TRBJ2-7, with TRBD2 as a possible D gene (5 bases). DNA of the CDR3: TGTGCCAGCAGACAAACTTCGGGATCTACCTACGAGCAGTACTTC. Translation: CASRQTSGSTYEQYF.